The rows below give T cell receptor beta chains drawn from one sample of a study of CD8 T cell repertoires and HIV-1 epitope variants. Libraries were prepared by immunoSEQ multiplex PCR; TCRdb keeps only in-frame clonotypes and omits some of them. Here the sample spans over 5,000 clones, around two thirds being singletons. Antigens of these TCRs are unknown. The sequenced material came from cultured CD8+ T cells derived from PBMCs. These receptors came from a male donor with HIV. Each CDR3 is given with its conserved first and last residue. D genes are given only for firm matches. The size entry is marked missing in some rows and otherwise reads once, few, many or a size class.

d_gene: NA; j_gene: TRBJ1-4; abundance: few; v_gene: TRBV28; CDR3nt: TGTGCCAGCAGCTACGAGGGTGGGGATGAAAAACTGTTTTTT; CDR3aa: CASSYEGGDEKLFF
d_gene: TRBD1; j_gene: TRBJ1-4; abundance: NA; v_gene: TRBV13; CDR3nt: TGTGCCAGCAGCGTCCGGGACAGCCCTGAAAAACTGTTTTTT; CDR3aa: CASSVRDSPEKLFF
d_gene: NA; j_gene: TRBJ2-7; abundance: NA; v_gene: TRBV4-1; CDR3nt: TGCGCCAGCAGCCACGCACAGGGAGGCCTTCACGAGCAGTACTTC; CDR3aa: CASSHAQGGLHEQYF
d_gene: NA; j_gene: TRBJ2-7; abundance: NA; v_gene: TRBV7-9; CDR3nt: TGTGCCAGCAGCCCGATTTCGGGGGCACCCTCCTACGAGCAGTACTTC; CDR3aa: CASSPISGAPSYEQYF
d_gene: NA; j_gene: TRBJ2-7; abundance: NA; v_gene: TRBV5-1; CDR3nt: TGCGCCAGCAGCTCCTTTAACTACGAGCAGTACTTC; CDR3aa: CASSSFNYEQYF
d_gene: NA; j_gene: TRBJ1-2; abundance: NA; v_gene: TRBV7-9; CDR3nt: TGTGCCAGCAGCCACGCCGGAGTGGTTGGGCAAGATGGCTACACCTTC; CDR3aa: CASSHAGVVGQDGYTF
d_gene: NA; j_gene: TRBJ2-1; abundance: NA; v_gene: TRBV6-5; CDR3nt: TGTGCCAGCAGCCGACCCTACAATGAGCAGTTCTTC; CDR3aa: CASSRPYNEQFF
d_gene: NA; j_gene: TRBJ2-7; abundance: medium-sized; v_gene: TRBV4-1; CDR3nt: TGCGCCAGCAGCCGTATACTCGACTACGAGCAGTACTTC; CDR3aa: CASSRILDYEQYF
d_gene: TRBD1; j_gene: TRBJ1-4; abundance: once; v_gene: TRBV9; CDR3nt: TGTGCCAGCAGCGCGACCGGGACAGGGAATGAAAAACTGTTTTTT; CDR3aa: CASSATGTGNEKLFF
d_gene: TRBD1; j_gene: TRBJ2-2; abundance: NA; v_gene: TRBV4-2; CDR3nt: TGTGCCAGCAGCCAAGCCGGCGGGACAGGCACCGGGGAGCTGTTTTTT; CDR3aa: CASSQAGGTGTGELFF
d_gene: TRBD1; j_gene: TRBJ2-7; abundance: NA; v_gene: TRBV28; CDR3nt: TGTGCCAGCAGTTGGTCACTGGGACAGAGCCTCTACGAGCAGTACTTC; CDR3aa: CASSWSLGQSLYEQYF
d_gene: NA; j_gene: TRBJ1-1; abundance: large; v_gene: TRBV6-5; CDR3nt: TGTGCCAGCAGTTACTTGGATATGAACACTGAAGCTTTCTTT; CDR3aa: CASSYLDMNTEAFF
d_gene: NA; j_gene: TRBJ1-2; abundance: NA; v_gene: TRBV28; CDR3nt: TGTGCCAGCAGTTTAGAGTATAGTGGCTACACCTTC; CDR3aa: CASSLEYSGYTF
d_gene: TRBD1; j_gene: TRBJ2-7; abundance: NA; v_gene: TRBV6-5; CDR3nt: TGTGCCAGCAGTTACGGACAGGGAGGCGAGCAGTACTTC; CDR3aa: CASSYGQGGEQYF
d_gene: NA; j_gene: TRBJ2-1; abundance: NA; v_gene: TRBV29-1; CDR3nt: TGCAGCGTTGAACCGGACCCTGGCAATGAGCAGTTCTTC; CDR3aa: CSVEPDPGNEQFF
d_gene: NA; j_gene: TRBJ1-2; abundance: NA; v_gene: TRBV11-2; CDR3nt: TGTGCCAGCACCCCGACTCAGGGGCACATTTTTGGCTACACCTTC; CDR3aa: CASTPTQGHIFGYTF
d_gene: TRBD2; j_gene: TRBJ2-5; abundance: medium-sized; v_gene: TRBV4-2; CDR3nt: TGTGCCAGCAGCCAAGGCGGAGCGGGGGAAGAGACCCAGTACTTC; CDR3aa: CASSQGGAGEETQYF
d_gene: NA; j_gene: TRBJ1-2; abundance: NA; v_gene: TRBV10-1; CDR3nt: TGCGCCAGCAGTCGATCGCGAAAGACCTATGGCTACACCTTC; CDR3aa: CASSRSRKTYGYTF
d_gene: TRBD1; j_gene: TRBJ2-7; abundance: NA; v_gene: TRBV28; CDR3nt: TGTGCCACCGGACAGGAAGGCTACGAGCAGTACTTC; CDR3aa: CATGQEGYEQYF
d_gene: NA; j_gene: TRBJ2-3; abundance: NA; v_gene: TRBV6-1; CDR3nt: TGTGCCAGCAGTGATACAAGCACAGATACGCAGTATTTT; CDR3aa: CASSDTSTDTQYF
d_gene: NA; j_gene: TRBJ2-1; abundance: NA; v_gene: TRBV18; CDR3nt: TGTGCCAGCTCACTAGGTACGGACAATGAGCAGTTCTTC; CDR3aa: CASSLGTDNEQFF
d_gene: NA; j_gene: TRBJ2-1; abundance: NA; v_gene: TRBV28; CDR3nt: TGTGCCAGCACCCCGTTAAGCAGCTCCTACAATGAGCAGTTCTTC; CDR3aa: CASTPLSSSYNEQFF
d_gene: TRBD2; j_gene: TRBJ2-3; abundance: few; v_gene: TRBV5-4; CDR3nt: TGTGCCAGCAGCGGGGGAGGGACGAGGGGCACAGATACGCAGTATTTT; CDR3aa: CASSGGGTRGTDTQYF
d_gene: TRBD2; j_gene: TRBJ2-3; abundance: NA; v_gene: TRBV15; CDR3nt: TGTGCCACCAGCACCGGACTAGCGTCAGCAGATACGCAGTATTTT; CDR3aa: CATSTGLASADTQYF
d_gene: NA; j_gene: TRBJ1-1; abundance: NA; v_gene: TRBV28; CDR3nt: TGTGCCAGCAGTTTGGAGGGGGTTCTGACTGAAGCTTTCTTT; CDR3aa: CASSLEGVLTEAFF
d_gene: NA; j_gene: TRBJ2-1; abundance: once; v_gene: TRBV5-1; CDR3nt: TGCGCCAGCAGCTTGGGATCGTCCGGTAATGAGCAGTTCTTC; CDR3aa: CASSLGSSGNEQFF
d_gene: NA; j_gene: TRBJ2-1; abundance: once; v_gene: TRBV19; CDR3nt: TGTGCCAGTAGTGGTACAGGTACGGTAAATGAGCAGTTCTTC; CDR3aa: CASSGTGTVNEQFF
d_gene: TRBD1; j_gene: TRBJ1-5; abundance: NA; v_gene: TRBV19; CDR3nt: TGTGCCAGTGATACAGGGGGCTGGTCTAGCAATCAGCCCCAGCATTTT; CDR3aa: CASDTGGWSSNQPQHF
d_gene: TRBD2; j_gene: TRBJ2-5; abundance: NA; v_gene: TRBV10-3; CDR3nt: TGTGCCATCAGTGAGTCTCTAGCGGGGGCCAACCAAGAGACCCAGTACTTC; CDR3aa: CAISESLAGANQETQYF
d_gene: TRBD1; j_gene: TRBJ2-7; abundance: few; v_gene: TRBV9; CDR3nt: TGTGCCAGCAGCGCAGGGGGCCGGGACGAGCAGTACTTC; CDR3aa: CASSAGGRDEQYF
d_gene: TRBD2; j_gene: TRBJ2-1; abundance: NA; v_gene: TRBV5-5; CDR3nt: TGTGCCAGCAGCGTAGCGGGAGGCCCCCCCTACAATGAGCAGTTCTTC; CDR3aa: CASSVAGGPPYNEQFF
d_gene: NA; j_gene: TRBJ2-1; abundance: NA; v_gene: TRBV18; CDR3nt: TGTGCCAGCTCACCCGAGACAAACTACAATGAGCAGTTCTTC; CDR3aa: CASSPETNYNEQFF
d_gene: TRBD2; j_gene: TRBJ2-1; abundance: NA; v_gene: TRBV7-9; CDR3nt: TGTGCCAGCAGCTTAGGGACTAGCGGTATCAATGAGCAGTTCTTC; CDR3aa: CASSLGTSGINEQFF
d_gene: NA; j_gene: TRBJ2-3; abundance: medium-sized; v_gene: TRBV29-1; CDR3nt: TGCAGCGCGGCGGGCACCGAGTCCACAGATACGCAGTATTTT; CDR3aa: CSAAGTESTDTQYF
d_gene: NA; j_gene: TRBJ2-7; abundance: few; v_gene: TRBV5-4; CDR3nt: TGTGCCAGCAGAGCCGGGAACTACGAGCAGTACTTC; CDR3aa: CASRAGNYEQYF
d_gene: NA; j_gene: TRBJ2-7; abundance: NA; v_gene: TRBV19; CDR3nt: TGTGCCAGTAGTACAGGGACCACCTACTACGAGCAGTACTTC; CDR3aa: CASSTGTTYYEQYF
d_gene: TRBD2; j_gene: TRBJ2-3; abundance: NA; v_gene: TRBV6-4; CDR3nt: TGTGCCAGCAGTGACTCCGGGACTAGCGGGGCAGATACGCAGTATTTT; CDR3aa: CASSDSGTSGADTQYF
d_gene: NA; j_gene: TRBJ2-7; abundance: NA; v_gene: TRBV7-8; CDR3nt: TGTGCCAGCAGCTTAGGGGGGTTCGACGAGCAGTACTTC; CDR3aa: CASSLGGFDEQYF
d_gene: TRBD1; j_gene: TRBJ2-1; abundance: NA; v_gene: TRBV15; CDR3nt: TGTGCCACCAGCAGACGCCGGGACAGTGATTTCGATGAGCAGTTCTTC; CDR3aa: CATSRRRDSDFDEQFF
d_gene: TRBD2; j_gene: TRBJ2-5; abundance: once; v_gene: TRBV5-6; CDR3nt: TGTGCCAGCAGCTGGGCCTTAGCGGGAGGGCCCCAAGAGACCCAGTACTTC; CDR3aa: CASSWALAGGPQETQYF
d_gene: NA; j_gene: TRBJ2-5; abundance: NA; v_gene: TRBV28; CDR3nt: TGTGCCAGCAGTCCGCGACTGTATGAGGAGACCCAGTACTTC; CDR3aa: CASSPRLYEETQYF
d_gene: TRBD2; j_gene: TRBJ2-5; abundance: NA; v_gene: TRBV5-1; CDR3nt: TGCGCCAGCAGCTTGGGGGGACTAGCGGTACAAGAGACCCAGTACTTC; CDR3aa: CASSLGGLAVQETQYF
d_gene: TRBD2; j_gene: TRBJ2-1; abundance: NA; v_gene: TRBV19; CDR3nt: TGTGCCAGTAGTATAGGACTAGCGGGGTATGAGCAGTTCTTC; CDR3aa: CASSIGLAGYEQFF
d_gene: NA; j_gene: TRBJ2-7; abundance: NA; v_gene: TRBV7-9; CDR3nt: TGTGCCAGCAGCTTACCTCTCGGGACCACCCTTTCCTACGAGCAGTACTTC; CDR3aa: CASSLPLGTTLSYEQYF
d_gene: TRBD2; j_gene: TRBJ2-7; abundance: NA; v_gene: TRBV6-6; CDR3nt: TGTGCCAGCAGTTACTACGGGGGGAACGAGCAGTACTTC; CDR3aa: CASSYYGGNEQYF
d_gene: TRBD2; j_gene: TRBJ2-1; abundance: NA; v_gene: TRBV7-9; CDR3nt: TGTGCCAGCAGCTTAACGGGACTAGCGAATGAGCAGTTCTTC; CDR3aa: CASSLTGLANEQFF
d_gene: NA; j_gene: TRBJ2-7; abundance: once; v_gene: TRBV6-5; CDR3nt: TGTGCCAGCAGCCCCGGCAGCGAGCAGTACTTC; CDR3aa: CASSPGSEQYF
d_gene: NA; j_gene: TRBJ2-1; abundance: NA; v_gene: TRBV27; CDR3nt: TGTGCCAGCAGTTTAGGAACGGGGTACAATGAGCAGTTCTTC; CDR3aa: CASSLGTGYNEQFF
d_gene: NA; j_gene: TRBJ1-5; abundance: NA; v_gene: TRBV6-5; CDR3nt: TGTGCCAGCAGTTCTGGGCCCTCGGGACAGCCCCAGCATTTT; CDR3aa: CASSSGPSGQPQHF
d_gene: NA; j_gene: TRBJ1-2; abundance: NA; v_gene: TRBV6-5; CDR3nt: TGTGCCAGCAGTTCACATTCCTATGGCTACACCTTC; CDR3aa: CASSSHSYGYTF
d_gene: TRBD1; j_gene: TRBJ2-7; abundance: few; v_gene: TRBV7-9; CDR3nt: TGTGCCAGCAGCCCGCCCACAGGACAGGGCCTCTACGAGCAGTACTTC; CDR3aa: CASSPPTGQGLYEQYF
d_gene: TRBD2; j_gene: TRBJ2-1; abundance: NA; v_gene: TRBV7-2; CDR3nt: TGTGCCAGCAGCTTAGTAACTAGCGGGAGGATGGAGCAGTTCTTC; CDR3aa: CASSLVTSGRMEQFF
d_gene: TRBD2; j_gene: TRBJ2-1; abundance: NA; v_gene: TRBV4-2; CDR3nt: TGTGCCAGCAGCCAAGAGGGGCCAGACACTAGCGGGGCCAATGAGCAGTTCTTC; CDR3aa: CASSQEGPDTSGANEQFF
d_gene: TRBD2; j_gene: TRBJ2-1; abundance: few; v_gene: TRBV6-4; CDR3nt: TGTGCCAGCAGTGAAGCGGGGGGGCCCAATGAGCAGTTCTTC; CDR3aa: CASSEAGGPNEQFF
d_gene: NA; j_gene: TRBJ2-7; abundance: NA; v_gene: TRBV6-5; CDR3nt: TGTGCCAGCAGTTTAGGAGTCCTCGGGGAGCAGTACTTC; CDR3aa: CASSLGVLGEQYF
d_gene: TRBD2; j_gene: TRBJ2-1; abundance: NA; v_gene: TRBV9; CDR3nt: TGTGCCAGCAGCGATGCTGGGAGCGGGGGGGCTGATGAGCAGTTCTTC; CDR3aa: CASSDAGSGGADEQFF
d_gene: NA; j_gene: TRBJ2-1; abundance: NA; v_gene: TRBV9; CDR3nt: TGTGCCAGCAGCGGGGCTGAGCAGTTCTTC; CDR3aa: CASSGAEQFF
d_gene: NA; j_gene: TRBJ2-1; abundance: NA; v_gene: TRBV6-1; CDR3nt: TGTGCCAGCAGTGAACTAGGACGGACATACAATGAGCAGTTCTTC; CDR3aa: CASSELGRTYNEQFF
d_gene: NA; j_gene: TRBJ1-5; abundance: once; v_gene: TRBV6-6; CDR3nt: TGTGCCAGCAGTCCCTGGACAACTTATAGCAATCAGCCCCAGCATTTT; CDR3aa: CASSPWTTYSNQPQHF